The TCR beta chain under discussion was sequenced for a study of blood T cell dynamics during melanoma immunotherapy. CDR1 and CDR2 from the germline V gene are MNHEY and SMNVEV (reference sequence). V trimming: 2 bases; J trimming: 0 bases; junction bases outside the gene matches: 15. The CDR3 totals 20 residues. Each bulk PBMC sample had roughly 400 ng DNA loaded. Sequencing was performed with immunoSEQ multiplex PCR; in TCRdb, only in-frame clones are kept and a portion is missing. The sample lists about 24,000 clones; around 88% were seen once. Described time point: pre-treatment baseline. Sampling occurred pretreatment (T0) and at week 3 (W3), after cycle one of checkpoint blockade. Apart from a couple of fast progressors, RECIST 1.1 response was judged 12 weeks post-infusion. Patients with prior systemic cancer treatment, concomitant immunosuppressants, or other active malignancies were excluded.

The sequenced sample was blood, obtained from a patient treated with checkpoint blockade. This receptor was identified in a human donor with melanoma. V is TRBV27 and J is TRBJ2-7; 11 positions match TRBD2. DNA for the CDR3: TGTGCCAGCAGTTTACTTCCTTTGACTAGCGGGACCACTAGCTCCTACGAGCAGTACTTC. Translated: CASSLLPLTSGTTSSYEQYF.